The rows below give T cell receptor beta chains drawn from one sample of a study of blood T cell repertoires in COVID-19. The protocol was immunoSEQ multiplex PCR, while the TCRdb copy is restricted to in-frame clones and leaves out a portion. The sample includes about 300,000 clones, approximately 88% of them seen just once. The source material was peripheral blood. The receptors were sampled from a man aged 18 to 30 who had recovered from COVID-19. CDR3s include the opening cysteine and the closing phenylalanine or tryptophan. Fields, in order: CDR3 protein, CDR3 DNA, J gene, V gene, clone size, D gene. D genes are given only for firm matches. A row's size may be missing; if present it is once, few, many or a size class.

CASSLKRGASYEQYF TGTGCCAGCAGCCTAAAGCGGGGGGCCTCCTACGAGCAGTACTTC TRBJ2-7 TRBV7-8 NA TRBD2
CASSQVTEETQYF TGTGCCAGCAGCCAAGTGACAGAAGAGACCCAGTACTTC TRBJ2-5 TRBV3-1/TRBV3-2 NA NA
CASSLWAPTDTQYF TGTGCCAGCAGCTTATGGGCACCCACAGATACGCAGTATTTT TRBJ2-3 TRBV7-2 NA NA
CASSPAVQETQYF TGCGCCAGCAGCCCAGCGGTCCAAGAGACCCAGTACTTC TRBJ2-5 TRBV4-1 once NA
CASSSRGTEAFF TGTGCCAGTAGTAGCAGGGGAACTGAAGCTTTCTTT TRBJ1-1 TRBV19 NA NA
CASSQAGGKYNEQFF TGCGCCAGCAGCCAAGCCGGGGGGAAATACAATGAGCAGTTCTTC TRBJ2-1 TRBV4-1 NA TRBD2
CASRARGLNEKLFF TGTGCCAGCAGAGCCCGAGGGCTTAATGAAAAACTGTTTTTT TRBJ1-4 TRBV7-2 NA NA
CASSLGRDYEQYF TGTGCCAGCAGCTTAGGGCGGGACTACGAGCAGTACTTC TRBJ2-7 TRBV7-8 NA NA
CASSQEVPAGDLYNEQFF TGCGCCAGCAGCCAAGAGGTCCCAGCGGGGGATCTCTACAATGAGCAGTTCTTC TRBJ2-1 TRBV4-3 NA TRBD2
CASSLDRADSGNTIYF TGTGCCAGCAGCTTAGACAGGGCCGACTCTGGAAACACCATATATTTT TRBJ1-3 TRBV11-3 few NA
CASSWLGQGDGYTF TGTGCCAGCAGTTGGCTGGGACAGGGGGATGGCTACACCTTC TRBJ1-2 TRBV6-5 NA TRBD1
CASSRNRGDTGELFF TGTGCCAGCAGCCGTAACAGGGGTGACACCGGGGAGCTGTTTTTT TRBJ2-2 TRBV6-5 NA TRBD1
CASSQALDRVVDRELFF TGCGCCAGCAGCCAAGCCTTGGACAGGGTGGTTGACCGGGAGCTGTTTTTT TRBJ2-2 TRBV4-1 NA TRBD1
CASSQDSWGAAGEQFF TGTGCCAGCAGCCAAGATTCATGGGGAGCGGCTGGTGAGCAGTTCTTC TRBJ2-1 TRBV3-1/TRBV3-2 NA NA
CASRGPLVSEQFF TGTGCCAGCAGGGGCCCGTTGGTAAGTGAGCAGTTCTTC TRBJ2-1 TRBV6-5 NA NA
CASSLGAQGARETQYF TGTGCCAGCAGCTTAGGCGCGCAGGGGGCTAGGGAGACCCAGTACTTC TRBJ2-5 TRBV13 NA TRBD1
CATSDRAGEGGNTEAFF TGTGCCACCAGTGATAGGGCAGGGGAGGGTGGAAACACTGAAGCTTTCTTT TRBJ1-1 TRBV24-1 once NA
CASSLAGAGNYGYTF TGTGCCAGCAGCTTGGCCGGAGCTGGGAACTATGGCTACACCTTC TRBJ1-2 TRBV5-6 NA NA
CASSVAGQTYSNQPQHF TGTGCCAGTAGCGTCGCAGGACAGACATATAGCAATCAGCCCCAGCATTTT TRBJ1-5 TRBV19 NA NA
CASSRQGEGELFF TGTGCCAGCAGTAGACAGGGAGAAGGGGAGCTGTTTTTT TRBJ2-2 TRBV6-5 once TRBD1
CASSQEFPTEGYTF TGTGCCAGCAGCCAAGAGTTCCCTACGGAGGGCTACACCTTC TRBJ1-2 TRBV3-1/TRBV3-2 NA NA
CASSPLGGDNYGYTF TGTGCCAGCTCTCCCCTAGGGGGGGACAACTATGGCTACACCTTC TRBJ1-2 TRBV18 NA NA
CASSPQGATNEKLFF TGTGCCAGCAGCCCGCAGGGGGCCACTAATGAAAAACTGTTTTTT TRBJ1-4 TRBV9 once TRBD1
CAWTRGGQDEQFF TGTGCCTGGACCCGGGGGGGCCAGGATGAGCAGTTCTTC TRBJ2-1 TRBV30 NA TRBD2
CASSNLAGGSNEQFF TGTGCCAGTAGTAATCTTGCGGGGGGTTCAAATGAGCAGTTCTTC TRBJ2-1 TRBV19 NA TRBD2